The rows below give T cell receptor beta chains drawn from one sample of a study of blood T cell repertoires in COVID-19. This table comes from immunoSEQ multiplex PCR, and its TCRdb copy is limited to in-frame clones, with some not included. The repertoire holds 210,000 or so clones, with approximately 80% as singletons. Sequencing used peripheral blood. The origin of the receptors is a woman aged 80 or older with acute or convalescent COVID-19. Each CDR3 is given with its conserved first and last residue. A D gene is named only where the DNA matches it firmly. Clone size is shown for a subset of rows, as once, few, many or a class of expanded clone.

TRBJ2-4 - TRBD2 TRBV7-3 TGTGCCAGCAGCGCGGGAGTGGGAAACATTCAGTACTTC CASSAGVGNIQYF
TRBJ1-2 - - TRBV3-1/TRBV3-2 TGTGCCAGCAGCCAAGTTCAGGGTTCCAGGGGACATGGCTACACCTTC CASSQVQGSRGHGYTF
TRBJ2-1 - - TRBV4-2 TGTGCCAGCAGCCCGGTCGGGAGTGTTGAGCAGTTCTTC CASSPVGSVEQFF
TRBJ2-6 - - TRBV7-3 TGTGCCAGCAGCTTACTCCCAGGGGAGTTTTCTGGGGCCAACGTCCTGACTTTC CASSLLPGEFSGANVLTF
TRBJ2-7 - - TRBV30 TGTGCCTGGAGTGTCAGGGAACCCTACGAGCAGTACTTC CAWSVREPYEQYF
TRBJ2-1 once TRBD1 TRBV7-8 TGTGCCAGCAGCCCCCGGGACAGGGTGAGGAATGAGCAGTTCTTC CASSPRDRVRNEQFF
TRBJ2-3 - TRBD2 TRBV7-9 TGTGCCAGCAGCAGGGGCACTAGCGGCACGGATACGCAGTATTTT CASSRGTSGTDTQYF
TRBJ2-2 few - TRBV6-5 TGTGCCAGCAGTCGGAGGGACCGAGTCACCGGGGAGCTGTTTTTT CASSRRDRVTGELFF
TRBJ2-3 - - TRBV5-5 TGTGCCAGCAGCTTGGCCTCCGTCGATACGCAGTATTTT CASSLASVDTQYF
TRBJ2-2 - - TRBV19 TGTGCCAGTAGTACTCGGCCAGGGCAAACCGGGGAGCTGTTTTTT CASSTRPGQTGELFF
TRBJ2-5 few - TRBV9 TGTGCCAGCAACGATGGGGGAGGAAAAGAGACCCAGTACTTC CASNDGGGKETQYF
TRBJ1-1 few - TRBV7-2 TGTGCCAGCAGCCCAGGACAGTTTGAAGCTTTCTTT CASSPGQFEAFF
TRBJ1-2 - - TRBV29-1 TGCAGCGTTGAACAGGGGTCGTTTGGCTACACCTTC CSVEQGSFGYTF
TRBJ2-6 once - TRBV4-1 TGCGCCAGCAGCCACCCTAGCTCTGGGGCCAACGTCCTGACTTTC CASSHPSSGANVLTF
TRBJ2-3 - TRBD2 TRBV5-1 TGCGCCAGCAGCTTAAGGCTAGCGGGGGGGATAACAGATACGCAGTATTTT CASSLRLAGGITDTQYF
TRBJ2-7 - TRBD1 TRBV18 TGTGCCAGCTCACCACGGGGGCAGGGGGCCCCCTACGAGCAGTACTTC CASSPRGQGAPYEQYF
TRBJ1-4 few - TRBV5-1 TGCGCCAGCAGCCCCCCGGGGGGACTAGGGCGTGAAAAACTGTTTTTT CASSPPGGLGREKLFF
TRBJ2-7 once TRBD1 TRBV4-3 TGCGCCAGCAGCCAAGGGACAGGGACCTACGAGCAGTACTTC CASSQGTGTYEQYF
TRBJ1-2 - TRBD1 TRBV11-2 TGTGCCAGCAGCTTAGGCGAATGGGACAGGGGCCTTAGGGGTGGCTACACCTTC CASSLGEWDRGLRGGYTF
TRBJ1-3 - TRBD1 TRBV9 TGTGCCAGCAGCGGGACAGGGACACAGGGAAACACCATATATTTT CASSGTGTQGNTIYF
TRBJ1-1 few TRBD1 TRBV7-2 TGTGCCAGCAGCCTAACCTCTTGGGACAGGGGGCTGGGAGCTTTCTTT CASSLTSWDRGLGAFF
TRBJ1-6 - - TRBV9 TGTGCCAGCAGCGCCCGTGGCCCCCCCTATAATTCACCCCTCCACTTT CASSARGPPYNSPLHF
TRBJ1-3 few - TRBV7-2 TGTGCCAGCAGCTTGCAGGGGAGCACCATATATTTT CASSLQGSTIYF
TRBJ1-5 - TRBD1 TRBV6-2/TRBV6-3 TGTGCCAGCAGCCCTACAGGGGATAGCAATCAGCCCCAGCATTTT CASSPTGDSNQPQHF
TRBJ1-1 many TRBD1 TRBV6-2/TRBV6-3 TGTGCCAGCAGTTACCGACCACAGGGGACTCTGAACACTGAAGCTTTCTTT CASSYRPQGTLNTEAFF
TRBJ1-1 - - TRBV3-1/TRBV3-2 TGTGCCAGCAGCCAAGATCACATGGTGAACACTGAAGCTTTCTTT CASSQDHMVNTEAFF
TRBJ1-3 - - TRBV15 TGTGCCACCAGCAGAGATAAAGGACAGAGACCTGGAAACACCATATATTTT CATSRDKGQRPGNTIYF
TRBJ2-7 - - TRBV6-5 TGTGCCAGCAGACCTCATCAGATCTACGAGCAGTACTTC CASRPHQIYEQYF
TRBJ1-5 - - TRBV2 TGTGCCAGCAGCGGACATTATCAGTATCAGCCCCAGCATTTT CASSGHYQYQPQHF
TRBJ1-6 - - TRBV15 TGTGCCACCAGCAGAGATCTGGCAGAGGAATATAATTCACCCCTCCACTTT CATSRDLAEEYNSPLHF
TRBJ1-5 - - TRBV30 TGTGCCTGGAGTGTGGGCAGCAATCAGCCCCAGCATTTT CAWSVGSNQPQHF
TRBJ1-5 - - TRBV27 TGTGCCAGCAGTTTGTTCTCGATGTCGGGTAGCAATCAGCCCCAGCATTTT CASSLFSMSGSNQPQHF
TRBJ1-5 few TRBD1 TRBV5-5 TGTGCCAGCAGCCTGACAGGGGGCGAGGAGCCCCAGCATTTT CASSLTGGEEPQHF
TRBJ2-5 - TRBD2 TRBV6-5 TGTGCCAGCAGCGGCCTAGCGGGGGCGTGGGAGACCCAGTACTTC CASSGLAGAWETQYF
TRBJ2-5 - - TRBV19 TGTGCCAGTAGTATGCAGCAAGAGACCCAGTACTTC CASSMQQETQYF
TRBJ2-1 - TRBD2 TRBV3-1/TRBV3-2 TGTGCCAGCAGCCAAGAAAACCTAGCGGGCTACAATGAGCAGTTCTTC CASSQENLAGYNEQFF
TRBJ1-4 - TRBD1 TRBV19 TGTGCCACCCTGGGACAGGTTGGTGAAAAACTGTTTTTT CATLGQVGEKLFF
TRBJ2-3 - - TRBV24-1 TGTGCCACCAGTGACTACGGGAACACGAATACGCAGTATTTT CATSDYGNTNTQYF
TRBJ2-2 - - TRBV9 TGTGCCAGCAGCGTCGGCCTAGCTGGGACCGGGGAGCTGTTTTTT CASSVGLAGTGELFF
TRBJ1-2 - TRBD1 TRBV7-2 TGTGCCAGCAGCGAAGGGACAGGTTCATTTCCCCTCTATGGCTACACCTTC CASSEGTGSFPLYGYTF
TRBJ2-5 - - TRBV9 TGTGCCAGCAGCGTAGGGACAGGGAGGGGAGAGACCCAGTACTTC CASSVGTGRGETQYF
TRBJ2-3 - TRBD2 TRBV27 TGTGCCAGCAGCCAACTGCTAGCGGGAGCTGGGACAGATACGCAGTATTTT CASSQLLAGAGTDTQYF
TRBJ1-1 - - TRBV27 TGTGCCAGCAGTTTATTACAGGGAGTCACTGAAGCTTTCTTT CASSLLQGVTEAFF
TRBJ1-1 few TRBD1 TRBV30 TGTGCCTGGACTACCCAAACAGGGGGTGAAGCTTTCTTT CAWTTQTGGEAFF
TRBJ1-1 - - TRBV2 TGTGCCAGCAGCAATGTACAGGGATCCACTGAAGCTTTCTTT CASSNVQGSTEAFF
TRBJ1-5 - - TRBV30 TGTGCCTGGAGTGTAGGGGCCTCGGCCTATCAGCCCCAGCATTTT CAWSVGASAYQPQHF
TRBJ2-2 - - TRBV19 TGTGCCAGTAAGCCAAGAGCTTCCGGGGAGCTGTTTTTT CASKPRASGELFF
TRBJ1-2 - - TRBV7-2 TGTGCCAGCAGCTTAGCCAGGGAGGAAGTAACTAATGGCTACACCTTC CASSLAREEVTNGYTF
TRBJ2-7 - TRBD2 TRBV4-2 TGTGCCAGCAGCCAAGTAGCGGGAGGGAGCTCCTACGAGCAGTACTTC CASSQVAGGSSYEQYF
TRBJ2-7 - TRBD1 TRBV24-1 TGTGCCACCAGTGATCCCGGGACAGGGCGGTACGAGCAGTACTTC CATSDPGTGRYEQYF
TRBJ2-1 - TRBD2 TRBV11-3 TGTGCCAGCAGCCATTTAGCGGGGGGGCTCAATGAGCAGTTCTTC CASSHLAGGLNEQFF
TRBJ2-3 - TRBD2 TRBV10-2 TGCGCCAGCAGTGGGCTAGCGGGGGGCCTACGGACGCAGTATTTT CASSGLAGGLRTQYF
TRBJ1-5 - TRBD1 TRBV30 TGTGCCTGGGCCAGGGGGTCCAATCAGCCCCAGCATTTT CAWARGSNQPQHF
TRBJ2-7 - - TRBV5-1 TGCGCCAGCAGCCGGGACACAGGAGCGTCCTACGAGCAGTACTTC CASSRDTGASYEQYF
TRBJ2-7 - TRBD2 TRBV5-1 TGCGCCAGCAGCCGACGGACTAGCGGGAGTAACCACGAGCAGTACTTC CASSRRTSGSNHEQYF
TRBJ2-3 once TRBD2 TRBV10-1 TGCGCCAGCAGTGATCAAGCGGGAGAGCCCAAGGGAAATACGCAGTATTTT CASSDQAGEPKGNTQYF
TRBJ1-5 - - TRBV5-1 TGCGCCAGCAGCTTGGGGGGCCAGGGGAGTCAGCCCCAGCATTTT CASSLGGQGSQPQHF